The clone carrying this TCR beta chain was observed a single time. Generated by immunoSEQ multiplex PCR, the TCRdb table keeps only in-frame clones and is missing some. The sample lists about 120,000 clones, around 87% occurring once. This specimen comes from a study of control samples from healthy donors and cancer patients. The receptor was isolated from a woman aged 50 to 60 with colorectal cancer. The material sequenced was PBMCs.

The DNA of the CDR3 is TGTGCCAGCAGTTTATACCGGGACAGGGGGGACTATGGCTACACCTTC. It is translated as CASSLYRDRGDYGYTF. The gene calls are TRBV28 and TRBJ1-2; TRBD1 agrees at 11 bases. Germline lookup yields CDR1 MDHEN and CDR2 SYDVKM. V lost 1 base to trimming and J lost 3 bases; unmatched junction nucleotides: 4. The CDR3 extends over 16 amino acids.